A selection of T cell receptor beta chains follows, all from one sample in a study of T cells in Graves' hyperthyroidism and ophthalmopathy. TCRdb re-called the multiplex PCR reads through MiXCR, storing one row per CDR3 protein. The table shows approximately 590,000 distinct CDR3 sequences, with around 14% occurring only once. Material: blood. The source of these receptors is a woman younger than 45 with Graves' hyperthyroidism. Both conserved end residues are part of each CDR3. Fields, in order: clone size, J gene, CDR3 length, D gene, V gene, CDR3 protein, CDR3 DNA. D genes are given only for firm matches. A row's size may be missing; if present it is once, few, many or a size class.

clone_size: few; j_call: TRBJ2-2; cdr3_length: 14; d_call: NA; v_call: TRBV5-1; cdr3_aa: CASSLRTNTGELFF; cdr3_nt: TGCGCCAGCAGCTTACGGACGAACACCGGGGAGCTGTTTTTT
clone_size: few; j_call: TRBJ2-7; cdr3_length: 18; d_call: TRBD2; v_call: TRBV5-1; cdr3_aa: CASSMGLQSPGRAYEQYF; cdr3_nt: TGCGCCAGCAGCATGGGACTACAATCACCGGGACGGGCCTACGAGCAGTACTTC
clone_size: few; j_call: TRBJ2-4; cdr3_length: 15; d_call: NA; v_call: TRBV4-2; cdr3_aa: CASSQAVMSGDIQYF; cdr3_nt: TGTGCCAGCAGCCAAGCAGTAATGTCCGGGGACATTCAGTACTTC
clone_size: NA; j_call: TRBJ2-5; cdr3_length: 13; d_call: NA; v_call: TRBV18; cdr3_aa: CASSPNRKETQYF; cdr3_nt: TGTGCCAGCTCACCCAATCGTAAAGAGACCCAGTACTTC
clone_size: NA; j_call: TRBJ2-6; cdr3_length: 18; d_call: TRBD2; v_call: TRBV24-1; cdr3_aa: CATSDRTSGASGANVLTF; cdr3_nt: TGTGCCACCAGTGATCGGACTAGCGGAGCCTCTGGGGCCAACGTCCTGACTTTC
clone_size: NA; j_call: TRBJ2-4; cdr3_length: 14; d_call: NA; v_call: TRBV20-1; cdr3_aa: CSARLPGAKNIQYF; cdr3_nt: TGCAGTGCTAGACTCCCGGGGGCCAAAAACATTCAGTACTTC
clone_size: many; j_call: TRBJ2-1; cdr3_length: 14; d_call: TRBD2; v_call: TRBV10-3; cdr3_aa: CAIAGDPNYNEQFF; cdr3_nt: TGTGCCATAGCGGGAGACCCGAACTACAATGAGCAGTTCTTC
clone_size: many; j_call: TRBJ2-1; cdr3_length: 15; d_call: NA; v_call: TRBV11-2; cdr3_aa: CASSLGVVSSNEQFF; cdr3_nt: TGTGCCAGCAGCTTGGGGGTGGTAAGTTCCAATGAGCAGTTCTTC
clone_size: NA; j_call: TRBJ2-4; cdr3_length: 17; d_call: TRBD2; v_call: TRBV5-5; cdr3_aa: CASSFTGGGLAKNIQYF; cdr3_nt: TGTGCCAGCAGCTTCACGGGAGGGGGGCTAGCCAAAAACATTCAGTACTTC
clone_size: NA; j_call: TRBJ2-7; cdr3_length: 14; d_call: NA; v_call: TRBV6-1; cdr3_aa: CASSSGQYTYEQYF; cdr3_nt: TGTGCCAGCAGTTCTGGACAATACACCTACGAGCAGTACTTC
clone_size: many; j_call: TRBJ2-3; cdr3_length: 14; d_call: TRBD1; v_call: TRBV2; cdr3_aa: CASTVTGQGNTQYF; cdr3_nt: TGTGCCAGCACAGTGACAGGGCAAGGAAATACGCAGTATTTT
clone_size: NA; j_call: TRBJ2-1; cdr3_length: 17; d_call: NA; v_call: TRBV19; cdr3_aa: CASSTRRRGSSYNEQFF; cdr3_nt: TGTGCCAGTAGTACCAGGAGGCGGGGCAGCTCCTACAATGAGCAGTTCTTC
clone_size: many; j_call: TRBJ2-7; cdr3_length: 14; d_call: TRBD1; v_call: TRBV20-1; cdr3_aa: CSAQRTGESYEQYF; cdr3_nt: TGCAGTGCTCAGCGGACAGGAGAAAGCTACGAGCAGTACTTC
clone_size: NA; j_call: TRBJ2-1; cdr3_length: 16; d_call: TRBD2; v_call: TRBV5-1; cdr3_aa: CASSAGGTSVYNEQFF; cdr3_nt: TGCGCCAGCAGCGCGGGCGGGACTAGCGTATACAATGAGCAGTTCTTC
clone_size: few; j_call: TRBJ2-3; cdr3_length: 15; d_call: TRBD1; v_call: TRBV6-2/TRBV6-3; cdr3_aa: CASSYEGQGSDTQYF; cdr3_nt: TGTGCCAGCAGTTACGAGGGACAGGGGTCAGATACGCAGTATTTT
clone_size: many; j_call: TRBJ2-1; cdr3_length: 18; d_call: TRBD2; v_call: TRBV6-2/TRBV6-3; cdr3_aa: CASSYSTGSGSSYNEQFF; cdr3_nt: TGTGCCAGCAGTTACTCGACGGGGAGCGGGAGCTCCTACAATGAGCAGTTCTTC
clone_size: many; j_call: TRBJ1-5; cdr3_length: 15; d_call: NA; v_call: TRBV20-1; cdr3_aa: CSAREVPGPNQPQHF; cdr3_nt: TGCAGTGCTAGAGAGGTGCCGGGACCCAATCAGCCCCAGCATTTT
clone_size: NA; j_call: TRBJ2-7; cdr3_length: 14; d_call: TRBD2; v_call: TRBV7-9; cdr3_aa: CASSLGAGVYEQYF; cdr3_nt: TGTGCCAGCAGCTTGGGAGCGGGAGTCTACGAGCAGTACTTC
clone_size: NA; j_call: TRBJ1-5; cdr3_length: 15; d_call: NA; v_call: TRBV10-2; cdr3_aa: CASSESIGVYQPQHF; cdr3_nt: TGCGCCAGCAGTGAGTCGATAGGGGTGTACCAGCCCCAGCATTTT
clone_size: NA; j_call: TRBJ2-7; cdr3_length: 14; d_call: TRBD2; v_call: TRBV27; cdr3_aa: CASSLLAGGPQQYF; cdr3_nt: TGTGCCAGCAGTTTACTAGCGGGAGGGCCACAGCAGTACTTC
clone_size: few; j_call: TRBJ2-1; cdr3_length: 15; d_call: NA; v_call: TRBV6-2/TRBV6-3; cdr3_aa: CASSYSGHGHNEQFF; cdr3_nt: TGTGCCAGCAGTTACTCTGGCCACGGGCACAATGAGCAGTTCTTC
clone_size: NA; j_call: TRBJ2-7; cdr3_length: 18; d_call: TRBD2; v_call: TRBV4-2; cdr3_aa: CASSQVSIGGRVTYEQYF; cdr3_nt: TGTGCCAGCAGCCAAGTATCCATTGGCGGGAGGGTTACCTACGAGCAGTACTTC
clone_size: NA; j_call: TRBJ2-2; cdr3_length: 12; d_call: NA; v_call: TRBV29-1; cdr3_aa: CSVHEYTGELFF; cdr3_nt: TGCAGCGTGCATGAATACACCGGGGAGCTGTTTTTT
clone_size: many; j_call: TRBJ1-1; cdr3_length: 15; d_call: NA; v_call: TRBV5-1; cdr3_aa: CASSSIGGANTEAFF; cdr3_nt: TGCGCCAGCAGCTCGATTGGGGGGGCGAACACTGAAGCTTTCTTT
clone_size: NA; j_call: TRBJ1-1; cdr3_length: 15; d_call: NA; v_call: TRBV9; cdr3_aa: CASSVAQGPNTEAFF; cdr3_nt: TGTGCCAGCAGCGTAGCGCAGGGACCCAACACTGAAGCTTTCTTT
clone_size: NA; j_call: TRBJ2-1; cdr3_length: 15; d_call: TRBD1; v_call: TRBV27; cdr3_aa: CASSSPGQGFDEQFF; cdr3_nt: TGTGCCAGCAGTTCCCCGGGACAGGGGTTCGATGAGCAGTTCTTC
clone_size: many; j_call: TRBJ2-5; cdr3_length: 14; d_call: NA; v_call: TRBV11-2; cdr3_aa: CASSSGSPKETQYF; cdr3_nt: TGTGCCAGCAGCTCCGGGTCACCGAAAGAGACCCAGTACTTC